The source of this T cell receptor (beta chain) is a study of Ad26.COV2.S vaccination and SARS-CoV-2 variants. Study overall: Into the muscle, Ad26.COV2.S was dosed once or twice, 56 days apart. Notes on the study in general: The analyses of TCR breadth and depth may have understated the size of total T cell responses.

The assay was immunoSEQ multiplex PCR, and TCRdb's table has in-frame clones only and misses some. Of 300,000 to 350,000 clones in the sample, 70% to 90% were seen once. Details on this clone: The antigen is undetermined.

Sample treatment: over 15 received Ad26.COV2.S at low or high dose, single or two shots; 5 received placebo; per-sample allocation not given. It was on day 63 after the first vaccine or placebo injection that samples were taken. The V end was cut by 5 bases, the J end by 4 bases, with 21 bases between. The germline V gene has CDR1 SGHDT and CDR2 YYEEEE. There are 16 residues in the CDR3. The receptor's source is a person aged 18-65 years who received the Ad26.COV2.S COVID-19 vaccine or a placebo. The chain combines TRBV5-6 with TRBJ1-1; no definite D call. The sequenced sample was peripheral blood, obtained in a trial of Ad26.COV2.S vaccine versus placebo. In DNA form, the CDR3 reads TGTGCCAGCAGTAGGATGGGAGGGAAGAGAAGCACTGAAGCTTTCTTT. Residues: CASSRMGGKRSTEAFF.